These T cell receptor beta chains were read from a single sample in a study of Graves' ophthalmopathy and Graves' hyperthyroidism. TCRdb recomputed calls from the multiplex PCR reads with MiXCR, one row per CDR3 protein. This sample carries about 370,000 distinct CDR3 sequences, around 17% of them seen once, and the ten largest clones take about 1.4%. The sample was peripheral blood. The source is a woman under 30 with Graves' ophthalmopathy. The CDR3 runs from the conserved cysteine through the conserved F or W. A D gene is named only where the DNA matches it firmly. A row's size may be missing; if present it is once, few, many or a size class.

TGTGCCAGCAGTTTATCGTGGCGGACGGTGAACACCGGGGAGCTGTTTTTT CASSLSWRTVNTGELFF TRBV27 - many TRBJ2-2
TGTGCCAGCAGGTTGAGGACCAGTTCTTTGGAAGGCTACACCTTC CASRLRTSSLEGYTF TRBV6-1 - - TRBJ1-2
TGTGCCAGCAGCCCAGGGACTAGCGGGAAGGAGACCCAGTACTTC CASSPGTSGKETQYF TRBV13 TRBD2 - TRBJ2-5
TGTGCCAGCAGCCTGGGAGGGCAACCCTACGAGCAGTACTTC CASSLGGQPYEQYF TRBV9 TRBD2 few TRBJ2-7
TGCAGTGCTAGAGAATGGGCGGATCAGCCCCAGCATTTT CSAREWADQPQHF TRBV20-1 - many TRBJ1-5
TGTGCCAGCAGTTACGGGAGGACAGGCTACGAGCAGTACTTC CASSYGRTGYEQYF TRBV6-5 - once TRBJ2-7
TGCAGTGCTAGTGGCCTGGGGGGCTACACCTTC CSASGLGGYTF TRBV20-1 - many TRBJ1-2
TGTGCCAGCAGTGTCAAGTTTACGGGGACTGAAGCTTTCTTT CASSVKFTGTEAFF TRBV6-1 - many TRBJ1-1
TGTGCCAGTTGGCGGGGTAAAGAGACCCAGTACTTC CASWRGKETQYF TRBV19 - many TRBJ2-5
TGTGCCAGCAGTTACTCTGGGGAAAACATTCAGTACTTC CASSYSGENIQYF TRBV6-5 - - TRBJ2-4
TGCGCCAGCAGCCTAAGAGACAGGTTGTCCTACGAGCAGTACTTC CASSLRDRLSYEQYF TRBV5-1 - many TRBJ2-7
TGTGCCAGCAGCGTAGGAAGGGGGCAGAGCTCCTACGAGCAGTACTTC CASSVGRGQSSYEQYF TRBV9 TRBD1 many TRBJ2-7
TGTGCCAGCACCCCGGACTTCGGAAACATTCAGTACTTC CASTPDFGNIQYF TRBV12-3/TRBV12-4 - many TRBJ2-4
TGTGCCAGCGGCGGGGGCTCGGGGCAAGAGACCCAGTACTTC CASGGGSGQETQYF TRBV7-2 - many TRBJ2-5
TGTGCCACCAGCACACCGGGACAGGCCGCTTACTTTAACTATGGCTACACCTTC CATSTPGQAAYFNYGYTF TRBV15 TRBD1 - TRBJ1-2
TGTGCCAGCAGCTTAGATATCCCGCCACCGGGAGGGATCTTT CASSLDIPPPGGIF TRBV11-2 - - TRBJ1-1
TGTGCCAGCAGCTTCGCCGGGACAGGGCTCCACGAGCAGTACTTC CASSFAGTGLHEQYF TRBV11-2 TRBD1 many TRBJ2-7
TGCAGCGTCCTCCTTTTGGGGGGCGCCTATGGCTACACCTTC CSVLLLGGAYGYTF TRBV29-1 - many TRBJ1-2
TGTGCCAGCAGTTTAGGGCAACGGGTGCCGAACACTGAAGCTTTCTTT CASSLGQRVPNTEAFF TRBV12-3/TRBV12-4 - many TRBJ1-1
TGTGCCAGTAGTATCCCCAGCGGTCACGGGGAGCTGTTTTTT CASSIPSGHGELFF TRBV19 - many TRBJ2-2
TGTGCCAGCAGTTACTCGAGAGAGGAGGGAATGAACACTGAAGCTTTCTTT CASSYSREEGMNTEAFF TRBV6-5 - many TRBJ1-1
TGTGCCAGCAGCCCTCGGCTTCGGACAGGCCGCAACTATAGCTACACCTTC CASSPRLRTGRNYSYTF TRBV7-8 TRBD1 few TRBJ1-2
TGTGCCAGCTCACCAGGACAGACCGACGGGGGCTACACCTTC CASSPGQTDGGYTF TRBV18 - - TRBJ1-2
TGTGCCAGCAGTTACGGGGCAGGGGAGAACATTCAGTACTTC CASSYGAGENIQYF TRBV6-2/TRBV6-3 - many TRBJ2-4
TGTGCCAGCAGTGGGAGACAGGTTTACGAGCAGTACTTC CASSGRQVYEQYF TRBV6-1 - many TRBJ2-7
TGTGCCAGCAGTTTAGGACAGGTGGGTCTGTACTTC CASSLGQVGLYF TRBV12-3/TRBV12-4 - many TRBJ2-7
TGTGCCAGTAGCCAGGGAGGTGGATTCTACGAGCAGTACTTC CASSQGGGFYEQYF TRBV19 - - TRBJ2-7
TGTGCCAGCAGTACAGGGCTCCTATATGGCTACACCTTC CASSTGLLYGYTF TRBV2 - many TRBJ1-2
TGTGCCAGCAGCCATAAGGGCGGGTACTCTGAAGCTTTCTTT CASSHKGGYSEAFF TRBV14 - many TRBJ1-1
TGTGCCAGCAGTTTATGGTTAGCGGGAGGGCACAATGAGCAGTTCTTC CASSLWLAGGHNEQFF TRBV28 TRBD2 - TRBJ2-1
TGTGCCAGCAGCGTAGGGGGGGCAGGCTCCTACAATGAGCAGTTCTTC CASSVGGAGSYNEQFF TRBV9 - many TRBJ2-1
TGTGCCAGCAGCCCCACACGGGGGGCGGGGGAGCTGTTTTTT CASSPTRGAGELFF TRBV7-3 - many TRBJ2-2
TGTGCCAGCAGTGGGACAGGGGGAACGGTCGAGCAGTACTTC CASSGTGGTVEQYF TRBV6-1 TRBD1 once TRBJ2-7
TGTGCCAGCAGTCCACTAGCGGGAGAGGACGAGCAGTACTTC CASSPLAGEDEQYF TRBV12-3/TRBV12-4 TRBD2 many TRBJ2-7
TGTGCCAGCAGTCCCACAGGGAGCGAGCAGTACTTC CASSPTGSEQYF TRBV6-1 - many TRBJ2-7
TGTGCCACCAGTGATTTCAAGTATGGCTACACCTTC CATSDFKYGYTF TRBV24-1 - many TRBJ1-2
TGCGCCAGCAGTCAGACAAGAGGTATCACCATATATTTT CASSQTRGITIYF TRBV4-3 - many TRBJ1-3
TGCAGCGTTTCGACTAGCGGCAGGGGCGAGCAGTACTTC CSVSTSGRGEQYF TRBV29-1 TRBD2 many TRBJ2-7
TGTGCCAGCAGTCAGACCCAGTACTTC CASSQTQYF TRBV2 - many TRBJ2-5
TGCAGCGTTCAACTGCCAGGGCCTTGGGGCAATCAGCCCCAGCATTTT CSVQLPGPWGNQPQHF TRBV29-1 - few TRBJ1-5
TGTGCCAGCAGTTACGAAGGAGGCTACGAGCAGTACTTC CASSYEGGYEQYF TRBV6-2/TRBV6-3 - many TRBJ2-7
TGTGCCAGGGAGGAAGACCCACCCTACGAGCAGTACTTC CAREEDPPYEQYF TRBV6-2/TRBV6-3 - many TRBJ2-7
TGTGCCAGCAGCCAGCGGGGATTCACCGGGGAGCTGTTTTTT CASSQRGFTGELFF TRBV12-3/TRBV12-4 TRBD2 - TRBJ2-2
TGTGCCAGCAATGGACTCGGCCTGCGGAACACTGAAGCTTTCTTT CASNGLGLRNTEAFF TRBV6-1 - - TRBJ1-1
TGCGCCAGCAGCCCCGGGACTCTTCCCACTGAAGCTTTCTTT CASSPGTLPTEAFF TRBV5-1 - many TRBJ1-1
TGTGCCAGCAGTGGGGAACAGGGTGGCCAGCCCCAGCATTTT CASSGEQGGQPQHF TRBV2 - many TRBJ1-5
TGCAGTGCTAGAGACCCCGTATGGGGAGGTGGAAACATTCAGTACTTC CSARDPVWGGGNIQYF TRBV20-1 - - TRBJ2-4
TGTACCAGCAGCCCCCGCTTCGGACTAGCGGGGCCCTACGAGCAGTACTTC CTSSPRFGLAGPYEQYF TRBV6-2/TRBV6-3 TRBD2 once TRBJ2-7
TGTGCCAGCAGTCCTCCGGGAAAAGTCGGCAACACCATATATTTT CASSPPGKVGNTIYF TRBV28 - many TRBJ1-3
TGCAGTGCACCCGACGGCAACTATGGCTACACCTTC CSAPDGNYGYTF TRBV20-1 - many TRBJ1-2
TGTGCCACCAGTCCTAGGACTAGCGGCGCCTACGAGCAGTACTTC CATSPRTSGAYEQYF TRBV24-1 TRBD2 many TRBJ2-7
TGTGCCAGCAGCTTCAGGGGGCCTAACTATGGCTACACCTTC CASSFRGPNYGYTF TRBV27 TRBD1 many TRBJ1-2
TGCGCCAGCAGCTTGGGATCGGGACAGGGATATGGCTACACCTTC CASSLGSGQGYGYTF TRBV5-1 TRBD1 many TRBJ1-2
TGTGCCAGCAGCCAAGATCTAGGGAGGAACACTGAAGCTTTCTTT CASSQDLGRNTEAFF TRBV14 - many TRBJ1-1
TGTGCCAGCAGCCCGGACAACCGAGGTAGCGGGGAGCTGTTTTTT CASSPDNRGSGELFF TRBV28 - many TRBJ2-2